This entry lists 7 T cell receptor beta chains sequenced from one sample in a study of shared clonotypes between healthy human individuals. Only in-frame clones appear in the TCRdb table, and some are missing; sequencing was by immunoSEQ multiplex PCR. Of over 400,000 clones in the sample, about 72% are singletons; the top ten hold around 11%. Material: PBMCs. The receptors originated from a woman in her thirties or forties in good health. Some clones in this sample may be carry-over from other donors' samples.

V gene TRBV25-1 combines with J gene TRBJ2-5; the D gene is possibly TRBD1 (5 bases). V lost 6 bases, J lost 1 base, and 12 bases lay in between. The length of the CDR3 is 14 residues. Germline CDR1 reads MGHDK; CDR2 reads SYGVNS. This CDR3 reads CASSMDTRQETQYF. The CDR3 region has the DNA TGTGCCAGCAGCATGGACACCCGCCAAGAGACCCAGTACTTC.

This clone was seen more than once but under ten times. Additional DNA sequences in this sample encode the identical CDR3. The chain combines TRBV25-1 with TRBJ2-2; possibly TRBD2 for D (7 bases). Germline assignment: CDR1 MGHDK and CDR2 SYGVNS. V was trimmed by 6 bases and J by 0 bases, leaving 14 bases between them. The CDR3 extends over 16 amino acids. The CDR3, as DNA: TGTGCCAGCAGGAGGGGCGGGGGCGCGAACACCGGGGAGCTGTTTTTT. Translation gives CASRRGGGANTGELFF.

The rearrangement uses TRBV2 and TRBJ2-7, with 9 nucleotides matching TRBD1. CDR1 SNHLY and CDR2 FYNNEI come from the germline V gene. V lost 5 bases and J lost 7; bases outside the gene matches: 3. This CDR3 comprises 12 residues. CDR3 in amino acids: CASSKDRGEQYF. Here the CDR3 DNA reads TGTGCCAGCAGTAAAGACAGGGGGGAGCAGTACTTC. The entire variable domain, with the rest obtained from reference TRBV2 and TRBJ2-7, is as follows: EPEVTQTPSHQVTQMGQEVILRCVPISNHLYFYWYRQILGQKVEFLVSFYNNEISEKSEIFDDQFSVERPDGSNFTLKIRSTKLEDSAMYFCASSKDRGEQYFGPGTRLTVT.

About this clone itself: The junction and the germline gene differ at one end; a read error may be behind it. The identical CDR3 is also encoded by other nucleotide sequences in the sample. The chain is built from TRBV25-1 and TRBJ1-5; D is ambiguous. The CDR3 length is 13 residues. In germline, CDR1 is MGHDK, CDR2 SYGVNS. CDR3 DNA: TGTGCTAGCAGTGACCCCGGAGGCCAGCCCCAGCATTTT. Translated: CASSDPGGQPQHF.

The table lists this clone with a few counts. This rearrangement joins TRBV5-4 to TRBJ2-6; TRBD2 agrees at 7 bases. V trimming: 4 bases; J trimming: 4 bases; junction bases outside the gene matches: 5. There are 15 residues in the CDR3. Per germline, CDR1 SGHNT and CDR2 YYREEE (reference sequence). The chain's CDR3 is CASSLGAGGANVLTF. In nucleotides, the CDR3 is TGTGCCAGCAGCCTCGGAGCGGGGGGGGCCAACGTCCTGACTTTC.

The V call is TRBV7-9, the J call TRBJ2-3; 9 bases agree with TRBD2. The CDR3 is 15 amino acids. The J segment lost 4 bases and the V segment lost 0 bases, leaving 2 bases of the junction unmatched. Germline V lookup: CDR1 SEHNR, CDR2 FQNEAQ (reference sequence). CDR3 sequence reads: CASSLASGRSDTQYF. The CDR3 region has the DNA TGTGCCAGCAGCTTAGCCAGCGGGAGGTCAGATACGCAGTATTTT.

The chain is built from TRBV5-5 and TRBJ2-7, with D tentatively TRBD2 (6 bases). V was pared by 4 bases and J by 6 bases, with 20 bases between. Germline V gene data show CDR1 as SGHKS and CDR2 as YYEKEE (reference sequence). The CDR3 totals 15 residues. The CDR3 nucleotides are TGTGCCAGCAGCCCAATCGGACTACCTCGAGCCGAGCAGTACTTC. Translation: CASSPIGLPRAEQYF.